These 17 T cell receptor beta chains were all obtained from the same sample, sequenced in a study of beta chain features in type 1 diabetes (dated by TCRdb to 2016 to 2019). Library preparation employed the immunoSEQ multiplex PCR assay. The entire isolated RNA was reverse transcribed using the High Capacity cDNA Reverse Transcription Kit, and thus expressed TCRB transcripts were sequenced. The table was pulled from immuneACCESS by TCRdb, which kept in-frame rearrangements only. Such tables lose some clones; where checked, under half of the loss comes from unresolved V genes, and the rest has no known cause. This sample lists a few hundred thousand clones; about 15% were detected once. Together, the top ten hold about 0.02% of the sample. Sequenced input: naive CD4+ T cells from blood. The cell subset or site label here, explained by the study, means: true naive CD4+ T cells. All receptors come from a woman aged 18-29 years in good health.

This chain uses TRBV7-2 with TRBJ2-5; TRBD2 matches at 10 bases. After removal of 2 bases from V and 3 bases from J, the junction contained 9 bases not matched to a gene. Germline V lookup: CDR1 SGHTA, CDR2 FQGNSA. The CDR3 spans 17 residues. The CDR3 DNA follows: TGTGCCAGCAGCTTATTTTCTAGCGGGAGTCTCGAAGAGACCCAGTACTTC. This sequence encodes CASSLFSSGSLEETQYF.

This chain's CDR3 is CSVEGLPKEQFF. CDR3 DNA sequence: TGCAGCGTCGAGGGACTACCCAAGGAGCAGTTCTTC. The chain couples TRBV29-1 to TRBJ2-1; 7 nucleotides line up with TRBD2. The CDR3 length is 12 residues. Unmatched junction bases numbered 9, after V lost 6 bases and J lost 10 bases. CDR1 is SQVTM and CDR2 is ANQGSEA in the germline V gene.

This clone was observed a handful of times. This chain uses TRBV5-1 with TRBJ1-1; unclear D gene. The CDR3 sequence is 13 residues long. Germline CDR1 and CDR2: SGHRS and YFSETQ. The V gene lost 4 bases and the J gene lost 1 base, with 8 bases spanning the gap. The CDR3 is CASSDRGNTEAFF. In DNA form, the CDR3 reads TGCGCCAGCAGCGACCGGGGGAACACTGAAGCTTTCTTT.

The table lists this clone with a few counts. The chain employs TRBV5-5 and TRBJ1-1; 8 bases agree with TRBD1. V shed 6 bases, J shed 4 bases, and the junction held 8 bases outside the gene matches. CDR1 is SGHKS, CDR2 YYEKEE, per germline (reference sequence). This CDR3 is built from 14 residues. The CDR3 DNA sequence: TGTGCCAGCAACAGGGGACAGGCGGGCACTGAAGCTTTCTTT. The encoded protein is CASNRGQAGTEAFF.

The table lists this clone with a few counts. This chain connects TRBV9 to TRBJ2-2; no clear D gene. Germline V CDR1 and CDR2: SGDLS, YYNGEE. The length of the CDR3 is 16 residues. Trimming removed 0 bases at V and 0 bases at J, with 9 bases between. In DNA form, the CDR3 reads TGTGCCAGCAGCGTAGTTGGCAATCCGAACACCGGGGAGCTGTTTTTT. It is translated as CASSVVGNPNTGELFF.

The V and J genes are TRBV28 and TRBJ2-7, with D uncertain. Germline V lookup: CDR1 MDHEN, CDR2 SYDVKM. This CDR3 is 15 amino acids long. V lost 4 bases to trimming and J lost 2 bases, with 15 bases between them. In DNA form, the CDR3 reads TGTGCCAGCAGTTCCCCGACTGCGGTCGCCTACGAGCAGTACTTC. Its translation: CASSSPTAVAYEQYF.

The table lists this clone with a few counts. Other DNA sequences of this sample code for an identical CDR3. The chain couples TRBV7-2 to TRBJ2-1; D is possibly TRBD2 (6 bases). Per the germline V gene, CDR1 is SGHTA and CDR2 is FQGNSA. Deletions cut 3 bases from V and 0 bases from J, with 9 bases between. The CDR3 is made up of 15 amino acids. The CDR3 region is CASSLTGVSYNEQFF. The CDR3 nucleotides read TGTGCCAGCAGCTTGACGGGAGTCTCCTACAATGAGCAGTTCTTC.

CDR3 sequence (DNA): TGTGCCAGCAGCCCCTGGGGCCGCAACTACGAGCAGTACTTC. As protein: CASSPWGRNYEQYF. V gene TRBV7-2 combines with J gene TRBJ2-7; possible D gene TRBD1, 5 bases. The CDR3 totals 14 residues. Germline-derived CDR1 and CDR2 are SGHTA and FQGNSA. Trimming stripped 5 bases from V and 3 bases from J, with 14 bases between.

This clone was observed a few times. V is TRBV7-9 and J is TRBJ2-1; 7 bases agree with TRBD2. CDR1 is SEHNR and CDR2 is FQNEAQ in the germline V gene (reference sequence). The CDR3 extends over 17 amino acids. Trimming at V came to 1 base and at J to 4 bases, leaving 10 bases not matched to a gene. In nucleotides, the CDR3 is TGTGCCAGCAGCTTAGGGTTGGCTAGCGGAAGATACAATGAGCAGTTCTTC. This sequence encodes CASSLGLASGRYNEQFF.

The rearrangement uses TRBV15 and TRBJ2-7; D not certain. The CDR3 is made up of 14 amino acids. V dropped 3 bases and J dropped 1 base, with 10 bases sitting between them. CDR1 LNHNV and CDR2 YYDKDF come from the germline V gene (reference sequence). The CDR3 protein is CATSSDLRSYEQYF. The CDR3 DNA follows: TGTGCCACCAGCAGTGACCTCAGGTCCTACGAGCAGTACTTC.

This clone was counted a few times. The CDR3 coding sequence is TGCGCCAGCAGCCCGCTCTTGACCGGGACAGTGGATCTCTACGAGCAGTACTTC. Translated: CASSPLLTGTVDLYEQYF. The gene calls are TRBV4-1 and TRBJ2-7; TRBD1 aligns across 7 bases. Germline CDR1 is MGHRA and CDR2 is YSYEKL. There are 18 residues in the CDR3. Trimming cost V 4 bases and J 3 bases; bases outside gene matches: 18.

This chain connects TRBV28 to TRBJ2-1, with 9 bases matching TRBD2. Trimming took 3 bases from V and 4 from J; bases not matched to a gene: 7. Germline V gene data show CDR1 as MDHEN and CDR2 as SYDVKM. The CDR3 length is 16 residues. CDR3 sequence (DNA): TGTGCCAGCAGTTTTCCAGCTAGCGGGGCTTACAATGAGCAGTTCTTC. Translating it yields CASSFPASGAYNEQFF.

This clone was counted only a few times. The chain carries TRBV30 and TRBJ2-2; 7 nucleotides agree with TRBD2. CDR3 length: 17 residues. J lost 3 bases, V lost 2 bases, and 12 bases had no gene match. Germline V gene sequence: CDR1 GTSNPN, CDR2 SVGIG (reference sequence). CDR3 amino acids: CAWSLGAGSWDTGELFF. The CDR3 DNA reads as TGTGCCTGGAGTCTCGGAGCGGGGAGTTGGGACACCGGGGAGCTGTTTTTT.

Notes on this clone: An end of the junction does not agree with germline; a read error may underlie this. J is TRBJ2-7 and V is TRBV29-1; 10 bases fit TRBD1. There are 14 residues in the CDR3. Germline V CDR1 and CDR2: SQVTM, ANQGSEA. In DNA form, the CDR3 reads TGCAGCGTTGTGTACGGGACAGGGGCCTATGAGCAGTACTTC. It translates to CSVVYGTGAYEQYF.

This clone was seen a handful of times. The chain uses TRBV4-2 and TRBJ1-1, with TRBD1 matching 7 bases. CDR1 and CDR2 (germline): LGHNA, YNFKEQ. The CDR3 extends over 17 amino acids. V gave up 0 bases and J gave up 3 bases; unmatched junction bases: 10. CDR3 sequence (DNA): TGTGCCAGCAGCCAAGATAGCCCAGGGGGTAGTCACACTGAAGCTTTCTTT. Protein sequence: CASSQDSPGGSHTEAFF.

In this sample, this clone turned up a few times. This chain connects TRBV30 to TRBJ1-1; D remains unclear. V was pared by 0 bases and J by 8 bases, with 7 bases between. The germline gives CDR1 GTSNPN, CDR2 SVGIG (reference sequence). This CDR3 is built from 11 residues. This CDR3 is CAWSVTPEAFF. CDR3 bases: TGTGCCTGGAGTGTGACACCCGAAGCTTTCTTT.

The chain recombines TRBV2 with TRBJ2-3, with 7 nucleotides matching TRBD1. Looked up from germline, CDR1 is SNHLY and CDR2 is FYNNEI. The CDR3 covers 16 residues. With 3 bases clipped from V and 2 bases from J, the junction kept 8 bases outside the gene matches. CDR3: CASSDGTDRVTDTQYF. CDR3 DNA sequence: TGTGCCAGCAGTGATGGGACAGACAGGGTCACAGATACGCAGTATTTT.